The 17 T cell receptor beta chains below come from one sample, sequenced in a study of T cells in women clearing cervical HPV infection. Profiling relied on immunoSEQ multiplex PCR, and the TCRdb table lists in-frame clones only, not all of them. Its table records about 36,000 clones. Sequencing was carried out using blood buffy coat. These TCRs come from a woman aged 18 to 75 with a cervical HPV16 infection that either progressed to CIN3+ or cleared (not recorded which).

The sequenced CDR3 bases are TGCAGTGCCCTGGGACTAGCGATAGATAGG. Its protein product is CSALGLAIDR. The full CDR3 sequence reads CSALGLAIDRYTF. The chain recombines TRBV20-1 with TRBJ1-2; D perhaps matches TRBD1 (5 bases). The read terminates 3 residues before the CDR3 end, so the remaining end is supplied by the germline J gene. Germline assignment: CDR1 DFQATT and CDR2 SNEGSKA (reference sequence). The CDR3 runs 13 residues.

With regard to this clone: The read halts 3 residues ahead of the CDR3 end, with the missing end drawn from the germline J gene. The chain has TRBV2 and TRBJ2-2, with D hard to call. Trimming removed 9 bases at V and 8 bases at J, with 10 bases between. In germline, CDR1 is SNHLY, CDR2 FYNNEI. The CDR3 runs 11 residues. The CDR3: CASHPGGELFF. CDR3 DNA, as far as it was read: TGTGCCAGTCACCCCGGGGGGGAG.

A word on this clone: The read ends 3 residues shy of where the CDR3 ends; the end is completed using the germline J gene. V and J are TRBV7-9 and TRBJ1-2; a possible D gene is TRBD1 (6 bases). The germline CDR1 and CDR2 sequences are SEHNR and FQNEAQ (reference sequence). Trimming stripped 2 bases from V and 2 bases from J, with 12 bases between. The CDR3 is 15 amino acids. CDR3 bases read: TGTGCCAGCAGCTTACGGACAGAAGCCAACTATGGC. It codes for CASSLRTEANYG. The CDR3 in its entirety is CASSLRTEANYGYTF.

Concerning this clone: The read comes to an end 3 residues before the CDR3 does, leaving the germline J gene to fill in the end. The chain carries TRBV19 and TRBJ2-3; D uncertain. CDR3 length: 14 residues. The germline gives CDR1 LNHDA, CDR2 SQIVND (reference sequence). Trimming pared 0 bases from V and 0 bases from J, leaving 4 bases between. Partial CDR3 DNA: TGTGCCAGTAGTATAGACCCAAGCACAGATACG. This gives the protein CASSIDPSTDT. Given in full, the CDR3 is CASSIDPSTDTQYF.

Concerning this clone itself: The read is 3 residues too short to cover the CDR3 end, so that end is filled in from the germline J gene. The gene calls are TRBV20-1 and TRBJ2-2; 12 nucleotides agree with TRBD2. The CDR3 has 18 residues. Unmatched junction bases numbered 13, after V lost 6 bases and J lost 2 bases. Germline values: CDR1 DFQATT, CDR2 SNEGSKA (reference sequence). CDR3 sequence: CSAPGTSGLPFNTGELFF. The part of the CDR3 DNA that was read is TGCAGTGCGCCCGGGACTAGCGGGCTGCCATTTAACACCGGGGAG.

As to this clone: The sequenced fragment ends 3 residues before the CDR3 boundary, so the rest is inferred from the germline J gene. The V and J genes are TRBV20-1 and TRBJ1-6; a weak D match, TRBD1 (6 bases). Per germline, CDR1 DFQATT and CDR2 SNEGSKA (reference sequence). With 0 bases removed from V and 6 bases from J, the gap between germline ends came to 12 bases. The CDR3 covers 15 residues. CDR3 bases read: TGCAGTGCTAGAGATCGGGGGGGGGCTAATTCACCC. It encodes CSARDRGGANSP. The full CDR3 sequence reads CSARDRGGANSPLHF.

The sequenced part of the CDR3 DNA is TGTGCCAGCAGCCCCCTGGCGGGAGGGCCTTCCTACGAG. It translates to CASSPLAGGPSYE. The whole CDR3 sequence reads CASSPLAGGPSYEQYF. This chain links TRBV14 with TRBJ2-7; the match to TRBD2 covers 9 bases. The CDR3 end is not reached by the read, which stops 3 residues before it; the germline J gene fills it in. The germline V gene encodes CDR1 SGHDN and CDR2 FVKESK. V shed 4 bases, J shed 1 base, and the junction held 8 bases outside the gene matches. This CDR3 spans 16 amino acids.

CDR3 DNA (partial): TGTGCCAAGGTCTACGAG. This codes for CAKVYE. The full CDR3 reads CAKVYEQYF. This sequence joins TRBV28 and TRBJ2-7; D is unresolved. The read falls 3 residues short of the CDR3 end, and the missing part is taken from the germline J gene. Deletions cut 10 bases from V and 3 bases from J, with 4 bases between. CDR3 length: 9 amino acids. Germline CDR1 is MDHEN and CDR2 is SYDVKM. Supplemented by reference TRBV28 and TRBJ2-7, the full variable domain reads DVKVTQSSRYLVKRTGEKVFLECVQDMDHENMFWYRQDPGLGLRLIYFSYDVKMKEKGDIPEGYSVSREKKERFSLILESASTNQTSMYLCAKVYEQYFGPGTRLTVT.

A note on this clone: The missing CDR3 end, 3 residues past where the read stops, is filled in from the germline J gene. The rearrangement uses TRBV29-1 and TRBJ1-1; maybe TRBD1 (5 bases). V was pared by 6 bases and J by 5 bases, with 16 bases between. From germline, CDR1 is SQVTM and CDR2 ANQGSEA. CDR3 size: 13 residues. The CDR3 reads CSVRMGGGTEAFF. CDR3 DNA, as far as it was read: TGCAGCGTCCGGATGGGGGGGGGAACTGAA.

For this clone: The sequence runs out 3 residues before the end of the CDR3; the remainder is reconstructed from the germline J gene. This sequence joins TRBV7-2 and TRBJ1-2; D gene uncertain. Germline lookup yields CDR1 SGHTA and CDR2 FQGNSA. The CDR3 is 15 amino acids. V lost 1 base and J lost 1, with 10 bases in between. Partial CDR3 DNA: TGTGCCAGCAGCTTAGTCCACGGGGATAACTATGGC. Translating gives CASSLVHGDNYG. From start to end, the CDR3 is CASSLVHGDNYGYTF.

Notes on this clone: From the germline J gene comes the end of the CDR3, since the read stops 3 residues before it. The rearrangement joins TRBV7-9 to TRBJ2-1; the D is unclear. The CDR3 runs to 15 residues. Germline CDR1 and CDR2: SEHNR and FQNEAQ (reference sequence). The germline V and J ends were trimmed by 2 bases and 7 bases, with 15 bases remaining between them. The CDR3 sequence is CASSLSDSLRNEQFF. The DNA read from the CDR3 is TGTGCCAGCAGCTTAAGTGACTCTTTGCGGAATGAG.

Of note for this clone: The read terminates 3 residues ahead of where the CDR3 ends, so the germline J gene completes it. The chain couples TRBV6-1 to TRBJ2-5, with 8 bases lining up with TRBD2. Germline lookup yields CDR1 MNHNS and CDR2 SASEGT. V lost 4 bases to trimming and J lost 5 bases; unmatched junction nucleotides: 6. The CDR3 consists of 14 residues. CDR3 DNA (partial): TGTGCCAGCAGTGTCCGGGGGGGTCGGGAGACC. Its protein product is CASSVRGGRET. The complete CDR3 protein is CASSVRGGRETQYF.

A remark on this clone: The read ends 3 residues early relative to the CDR3; the germline J gene fills the gap. The chain recombines TRBV2 with TRBJ2-5; 8 nucleotides align to TRBD1. Germline assignment: CDR1 SNHLY and CDR2 FYNNEI. The CDR3 is 13 residues long. With V trimmed by 9 bases and J by 7 bases, 10 bases remained unmatched. CDR3 DNA (partial): TGTGCCAGTCCGGGACAGGAAAGGGGGACC. The encoded protein is CASPGQERGT. The CDR3, in full, reads CASPGQERGTQYF. The complete variable domain, with remaining parts taken from reference TRBV2 and TRBJ2-5, reads EPEVTQTPSHQVTQMGQEVILRCVPISNHLYFYWYRQILGQKVEFLVSFYNNEISEKSEIFDDQFSVERPDGSNFTLKIRSTKLEDSAMYFCASPGQERGTQYFGPGTRLLVL.

A remark on this clone: The sequence runs out 3 residues before the end of the CDR3; the remainder is reconstructed from the germline J gene. The genes are TRBV20-1 and TRBJ1-6; TRBD1 aligns across 7 bases. The V and J ends lost 2 bases and 5 bases, in that order; junction bases with no gene match: 6. This CDR3 has 15 residues. Germline lookup yields CDR1 DFQATT and CDR2 SNEGSKA (reference sequence). The chain's CDR3 is CSARPVGQNNSPLHF. The sequenced part of the CDR3 DNA is TGCAGTGCTAGACCAGTGGGACAGAATAATTCACCC.

A note on this clone: Read coverage stops 3 residues before the CDR3 terminus; the germline J gene supplies the remainder. This chain connects TRBV7-9 to TRBJ2-5, with D tentatively TRBD1 (6 bases). The V end was cut by 5 bases, the J end by 5 bases, with 18 bases between. CDR1 is SEHNR, CDR2 FQNEAQ, per germline (reference sequence). The CDR3 extends over 15 amino acids. The CDR3 bases that were read are TGTGCCAGCAGCCCCGTGGGGGCAGATGGGGAGACC. Protein: CASSPVGADGET. In full, the CDR3 is CASSPVGADGETQYF.

With regard to this clone: Read coverage stops 3 residues before the CDR3 terminus; the germline J gene supplies the remainder. The V call is TRBV11-2, the J call TRBJ2-4; 16 bases align to TRBD2. Per the germline V gene, CDR1 is SGHAT and CDR2 is FQNNGV. The CDR3 contains 15 residues. The J segment lost 8 bases and the V segment lost 6 bases, leaving 4 bases of the junction unmatched. CDR3 protein: CASRGTSGGAYIQYF. CDR3 DNA, as far as it was read: TGTGCCAGCAGAGGGACTAGCGGGGGGGCGTACATT.

A word on this clone: From the germline J gene comes the end of the CDR3, since the read stops 3 residues before it. This rearrangement joins TRBV5-1 to TRBJ2-5; 11 nucleotides agree with TRBD1. J gave up 5 bases and V 0 bases, and 6 bases lay outside the gene matches. The CDR3 sequence is 16 residues long. Germline CDR1 SGHRS, CDR2 YFSETQ. The CDR3 reads CASSLDGTGGRETQYF. CDR3 DNA, as far as it was read: TGCGCCAGCAGCTTGGATGGGACAGGGGGAAGGGAGACC.